The 23 T cell receptor beta chains in this list originate from one sample, sequenced in a study of tumor-infiltrating lymphocytes in primary liver carcinoma. Starting from around 500 ng of total RNA, TCR beta cDNA was produced with a primer in the constant region. Employing slightly modified ARM-PCR, three nested multiplex PCR rounds were run, and these gave rise to the TCR beta libraries. PCR rounds one and two used TRBV1-TRBV30 forward primers with a C-beta reverse primer for 9 to 10 cycles each. In TCRdb, the multiplex PCR reads were re-called with MiXCR into one record per CDR3 protein. The data hold about 320,000 distinct CDR3 sequences, with almost 60% observed a single time. Researchers drew blood RNA from unsorted whole blood and extracted germline DNA as well. Sequencing input: peripheral blood. These receptors were obtained from a woman aged 25 to 39 with primary liver carcinoma and hepatitis B virus infection.

Comments on this clonotype: A much more abundant neighbour one base away suggests this may be a read error. The CDR3 carries no conserved terminal phenylalanine or tryptophan, so it likely arises from a read error. V gene TRBV29-1 combines with J gene TRBJ2-1, with 8 bases fitting TRBD2. The CDR3 contains 15 residues. Germline values: CDR1 SQVTM, CDR2 ANQGSEA. Germline trimming cut 6 bases from V and 0 bases from J; bases unmatched to any gene: 7. The CDR3 loop is CSVTRLAISYNEQFL. DNA of the CDR3: TGCAGCGTGACCCGACTAGCGATCTCCTACAATGAGCAGTTCCTC.

Regarding this clonotype: It may be a read error: a sequence one base away is much more abundant. V gene TRBV29-1 combines with J gene TRBJ2-7; tentatively, D is TRBD1 (7 bases). Per the germline V gene, CDR1 is SQVTM and CDR2 is ANQGSEA. This CDR3 has 13 residues. The ends were cut back, 5 bases at V and 5 bases at J, with 16 bases in the middle. CDR3 in amino acids: CSVMTGTSHEQYF. The CDR3 DNA reads TGCAGCGTTATGACAGGGACTTCCCACGAGCAGTACTTC.

For this clonotype: One end of the junction does not line up with germline, which may come from a read error. The chain employs TRBV5-6 and TRBJ1-2, with D possibly being TRBD1 (6 bases). Germline assignment: CDR1 SGHDT and CDR2 YYEEEE. There are 14 residues in the CDR3. In DNA form, the CDR3 reads TGTGCCAGCAGCCTACAGGGAGGCGACTATGACTACACCTTC. Translating gives CASSLQGGDYDYTF.

The chain carries TRBV12-3 or TRBV12-4 and TRBJ1-4, with D unresolved. V lost 2 bases and J 0 bases, leaving 7 bases between the germline ends. The CDR3 runs to 15 residues. CDR3 DNA sequence: TGTGCCAGCAGTTTAAAGGGTTCAACTAATGAAAAACTGTTTTTT. This codes for CASSLKGSTNEKLFF.

This clonotype was seen a handful of times. DNA of the CDR3: TGTGCCAGCAGACTCGGGGGGGGGACCCAGTACTTC. This gives the protein CASRLGGGTQYF. The chain joins TRBV7-9 to TRBJ2-5; 8 nucleotides agree with TRBD2. The CDR3 length is 12 residues. Losses at the gene ends were 6 bases for V and 7 bases for J; bases not matched to a gene: 4. CDR1 SEHNR and CDR2 FQNEAQ come from the germline V gene (reference sequence). The variable domain in full, completed from reference TRBV7-9 and TRBJ2-5, reads DTGVSQNPRHKITKRGQNVTFRCDPISEHNRLYWYRQTLGQGPEFLTYFQNEAQLEKSRLLSDRFSAERPKGSFSTLEIQRTEQGDSAMYLCASRLGGGTQYFGPGTRLLVL.

On this clonotype: A much larger clone lies one base from this, so it may be a read error. The V gene is TRBV6-1, the J gene TRBJ1-5; weak D call: TRBD1 (6 bases). Germline assignment: CDR1 MNHNS and CDR2 SASEGT. This CDR3 is 15 amino acids long. CDR3 residues: CASRQDRSSNQPQQF. In nucleotides, the CDR3 is TGTGCCAGCAGACAGGACAGAAGTAGCAATCAGCCCCAGCAATTT.

A remark on this clonotype: A much larger clone differs from this one at a single base, so this may be a read error. The CDR3 bases are TGCGCCAGCAGCCAAGACAGAGGGAGGGCCATAGATACGCAGTATTTT. Translated, it gives CASSQDRGRAIDTQYF. V usage is TRBV4-3 and J usage is TRBJ2-3; the match to TRBD2 covers 7 bases. This CDR3 is built from 16 residues. The V and J ends lost 0 bases and 5 bases, in that order; junction bases with no gene match: 8. From germline, CDR1 is LGHNA and CDR2 YSLEER.

Many counts were recorded for this clonotype. The chain recombines TRBV29-1 with TRBJ1-5, with 10 bases that match TRBD1. The germline V gene has CDR1 SQVTM and CDR2 ANQGSEA. The CDR3 totals 12 residues. The V segment lost 6 bases and the J segment 5 bases; nucleotides outside the gene matches: 1. The CDR3 spells CSVGQGDQPQHF. CDR3 nucleotide sequence: TGCAGCGTCGGACAGGGGGATCAGCCCCAGCATTTT.

As regards this clonotype: The junction differs from germline at one of its ends, possibly a read error. The chain is built from TRBV28 and TRBJ2-7; no clear D gene. CDR3 length equals 13 residues. Germline V gene lookup returns CDR1 MDHEN and CDR2 SYDVKM. The CDR3 sequence is CASSLGPPREQYF. DNA of the CDR3: TGTGCCAGCAGTTTAGGTCCTCCTCGCGAGCAGTATTTC.

Of note for this clonotype: Because the CDR3 is missing its conserved closing phenylalanine or tryptophan, this is likely a read error. CDR3 sequence reads: CASSFGQLWNTEAFI. CDR3 nucleotide sequence: TGTGCCAGCAGTTTCGGCCAGCTATGGAACACTGAAGCTTTCATT. The J gene is TRBJ1-1, the V gene TRBV12-3 or TRBV12-4, with D hard to call. CDR3 size: 15 residues. The V and J ends lost 3 bases and 1 base respectively, with 12 bases between them.

J is TRBJ2-3 and V is TRBV5-4; 11 bases agree with TRBD2. CDR3 length: 18 amino acids. J was trimmed by 4 bases and V by 4 bases; bases with no gene match: 14. Looked up from germline, CDR1 is SGHNT and CDR2 is YYREEE (reference sequence). In DNA form, the CDR3 reads TGTGCCAGCAGCATGGGACTAGCGGAAGGGCCTTTCCCAGATACGCAGTATTTT. Its protein product is CASSMGLAEGPFPDTQYF.

The chain has TRBV12-3 or TRBV12-4 and TRBJ2-5, with 7 nucleotides matching TRBD1. CDR3 length: 17 amino acids. V dropped 2 bases and J dropped 2; count of bases not matched to a gene: 11. DNA of the CDR3: TGTGCCAGCAGTTTATGGACAGGTCCAAATGCTCAAGAGACCCAGTACTTC. Translating gives CASSLWTGPNAQETQYF.

Worth noting for this clonotype: In this CDR3 the conserved last residue, phenylalanine or tryptophan, is missing, so a read error is likely. The DNA is omitted, as the CDR3 cannot be located on it reliably, and the CDR3 follows TCRdb's listing. The chain joins TRBV6-1 to TRBJ2-7; the table's D gene call, TRBD2, was not cross checked with the DNA. Germline CDR1 MNHNS, CDR2 SASEGT. The CDR3 totals 12 residues, both ends included. The CDR3 reads CANSEGVRVRYS.

Details on this clonotype: Germline is not matched at one junction end, which may reflect a read error. The chain has TRBV28 and TRBJ2-1; D call uncertain. The CDR3 contains 13 residues. In germline, CDR1 is MDHEN, CDR2 SYDVKM. The DNA for the CDR3 is TGTACCAGCAGTTCCTTCTCCTACAATGAGCAGTTCTTC. Translation gives CTSSSFSYNEQFF.

A remark on this clonotype: One end of the junction varies from germline; a read error may be responsible. The chain is built from TRBV10-3 and TRBJ2-3; D perhaps matches TRBD2 (5 bases). This CDR3 has 12 amino acids. The germline gives CDR1 ENHRY, CDR2 SYGVKD. The DNA for the CDR3 is TGTGCCATCAATGGGGAGTCAGATACGCGGTATTTT. This gives the protein CAINGESDTRYF.

With respect to this clonotype: This sequence may be a read error, since a much larger clone differs from it by one base. The gene calls are TRBV6-5 and TRBJ2-7, with TRBD2 matching over 8 bases. Germline V lookup: CDR1 MNHEY, CDR2 SVGAGI. The CDR3 contains 15 residues. The CDR3 coding sequence is TGTCCCAGCAGTTACGTGGCGGGAGGATCCTACGAGCAGTACTTC. Translating gives CPSSYVAGGSYEQYF.

This clonotype appeared once. The CDR3 nucleotides are TGCGCCAGCAGCCAAGGTTTGGGTCTACACCAAGAGACCCAGTACTTC. This gives the protein CASSQGLGLHQETQYF. J is TRBJ2-5 and V is TRBV4-1; D is unclear. The V gene's germline CDR1 is MGHRA and CDR2 YSYEKL. Trimming took 1 base from V and 0 from J, leaving 12 bases between them. The CDR3 has 16 residues.

The CDR3 DNA sequence: TGTGCCAGCAGCTTAGGTCGTACAGAGACCCAGTACTTC. It codes for CASSLGRTETQYF. The rearrangement joins TRBV7-8 to TRBJ2-5; D unresolved. The CDR3 has 13 amino acids. CDR1 and CDR2 from the germline V gene are SGHVS and FQNEAQ. The V end lost 1 base, the J end lost 4 bases, and 7 bases lay between the germline ends.

The chain couples TRBV4-2 to TRBJ2-2; D remains ambiguous. The germline V gene has CDR1 LGHNA and CDR2 YNFKEQ. CDR3 length equals 12 residues. Trimming cost V 11 bases and J 3 bases, with 10 bases left between them. The CDR3 here is CASKDDTGELFF. CDR3 nucleotide sequence: TGTGCCTCCAAGGACGACACCGGGGAGCTGTTTTTT.

Turning to this clonotype: This may be a read error, as it is one base from a much larger clone. The chain uses TRBV12-3 or TRBV12-4 and TRBJ2-7, with 9 nucleotides matching TRBD2. V lost 3 bases to trimming and J lost 3 bases; unmatched junction nucleotides: 12. This CDR3 is built from 17 residues. DNA for the CDR3: TGTGCCAGCAGTTTTGTAGCGGGGGCTAACGGTGACTACGAGCAGTACTTC. The encoded protein is CASSFVAGANGDYEQYF.

On this clonotype: A much larger clone lies one base from this, so it may be a read error. The chain combines TRBV4-3 with TRBJ2-3; 9 bases fit TRBD1. Germline V gives CDR1 LGHNA, CDR2 YSLEER. The CDR3 sequence is 13 residues long. In DNA form, the CDR3 reads TGCGCCAGCAACCAAGAGCCGGGACAGGGCCAGTATTTT. This gives the protein CASNQEPGQGQYF.

Of note for this clonotype: A much bigger clone sits one base away, suggesting this may be a read error. The rearrangement links TRBV29-1 to TRBJ2-3; tentatively, D is TRBD2 (6 bases). Germline V lookup: CDR1 SQVTM, CDR2 ANQGSEA. V lost 0 bases and J 3 bases, leaving 7 bases between the germline ends. The CDR3 is 13 residues long. The CDR3 loop reads CSVEDLATDTQYF. In DNA form, the CDR3 reads TGCAGCGTTGAAGACCTAGCGACAGATACGCAGTATTTT.

The genes are TRBV12-3 or TRBV12-4 and TRBJ2-7, with 9 nucleotides matching TRBD1. The CDR3 has 14 residues. V dropped 6 bases and J dropped 4; count of bases not matched to a gene: 7. In DNA, the CDR3 is TGTGCCAGCAGCCGGCGGGACAGGGAATACGAGCAGTACTTC. This sequence encodes CASSRRDREYEQYF.